A single TCR beta chain is shown here with its context. This record comes from a study of blood T cell repertoires in COVID-19. Study background: Acute and convalescent COVID-19 samples came from the United States, Italy and Spain. Nucleic acid was either cDNA or gDNA, and it came from T cells, B-cell-depleted T cells, or PBMCs.

In the authors' methods: Reference gene primers were amplified, and this amplification served to estimate nucleated cell counts. TCRdb's copy holds only in-frame clones and misses some; the assay was immunoSEQ multiplex PCR. V and J calls and clone size follow that table, whereas D and trimming were derived from the DNA. The sample yields 250,000 to 350,000 clones, over 75% seen once. The sample was peripheral blood. The clonotype originates from an older woman with acute or convalescent COVID-19.

DNA of the CDR3: TGTGCCAGCAGCTCGACTAGTGGAGGAGTTCAAGAGACCCAGTACTTC. Translation gives CASSSTSGGVQETQYF. The chain couples TRBV5-4 to TRBJ2-5; D is perhaps TRBD2 (6 bases). Trimming left V 3 bases short and J 2 bases short, with 17 bases between. The CDR3 has 16 amino acids. Germline lookup yields CDR1 SGHNT and CDR2 YYREEE (reference sequence).